This section outlines one T cell receptor (beta chain) sequence together with its context. This entry comes from a study of blood T cell repertoires in COVID-19. As for the study in general: Both acute and convalescent COVID-19 samples were obtained from the United States, Italy and Spain.

In germline, CDR1 is ENHRY, CDR2 SYGVKD. The V and J ends lost 6 bases and 0 bases, in that order; junction bases with no gene match: 7. The CDR3 runs 15 residues. The table came from immunoSEQ multiplex PCR; TCRdb's copy has only in-frame clones and leaves some out. This sample has 150,000 or so clones, with about 74% found just once. This TCR was recovered from a woman older than 75 with acute or convalescent COVID-19. The J gene is TRBJ2-7, the V gene TRBV10-3; 8 bases fit TRBD1. Sequenced: peripheral blood. The CDR3 loop reads CAIRTGTGSSYEQYF. In DNA, the CDR3 is TGTGCCATCAGGACCGGGACAGGAAGCTCCTACGAGCAGTACTTC.